This T cell receptor (beta chain) is drawn from a study of response to subunit inactivated influenza vaccine. Germline assignment: CDR1 SGHAT and CDR2 FQNNGV. Trimming took 6 bases from V and 4 from J, leaving 10 bases between them. This CDR3 comprises 13 residues. In TCRdb, the RT-PCR reads were re-called with MiXCR into one record per CDR3 protein. Of about 520,000 distinct CDR3 sequences listed, roughly 7.6% are singletons. Broader study findings: Every seasonal influenza vaccination brings in few new T cells, the authors suggested.

This clonotype was counted only a few times. Its matching antigen is unknown. The sample was PBMCs from blood, taken 23 months after vaccination. The chain has TRBV11-2 and TRBJ2-1, with a possible D match to TRBD1 (6 bases). The TCR sequence derives from a man aged 45 to 70 who received an inactivated influenza vaccine. The CDR3 DNA reads as TGTGCCAGCAGGGACAGTGTTTACAATGAGCAGTTCTTC. Translation gives CASRDSVYNEQFF.